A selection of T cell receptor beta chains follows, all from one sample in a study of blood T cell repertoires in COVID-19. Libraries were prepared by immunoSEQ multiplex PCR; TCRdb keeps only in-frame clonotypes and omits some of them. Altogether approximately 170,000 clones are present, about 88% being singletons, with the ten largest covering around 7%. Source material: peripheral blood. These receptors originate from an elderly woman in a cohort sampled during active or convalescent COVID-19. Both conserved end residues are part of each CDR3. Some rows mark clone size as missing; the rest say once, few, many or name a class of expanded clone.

CDR3 protein: CASSFYRISGTEAFF; J gene: TRBJ1-1; V gene: TRBV5-1; clone size: NA
CDR3 protein: CASSPQGITYYGYTF; J gene: TRBJ1-2; V gene: TRBV7-2; clone size: NA
CDR3 protein: CARGENRETQYF; J gene: TRBJ2-5; V gene: TRBV30; clone size: NA
CDR3 protein: CASRATGLKADTEAFF; J gene: TRBJ1-1; V gene: TRBV7-9; clone size: few
CDR3 protein: CASSVGQVDTGELFF; J gene: TRBJ2-2; V gene: TRBV9; clone size: few
CDR3 protein: CASSPGQGRGEKLFF; J gene: TRBJ1-4; V gene: TRBV7-7; clone size: NA
CDR3 protein: CASSYSDSQPQHF; J gene: TRBJ1-5; V gene: TRBV18; clone size: NA
CDR3 protein: CASSSGGYVNEQFF; J gene: TRBJ2-1; V gene: TRBV5-8; clone size: once
CDR3 protein: CASSLRQGAYEQYF; J gene: TRBJ2-7; V gene: TRBV5-1; clone size: NA
CDR3 protein: CASRTGTGTNEQFF; J gene: TRBJ2-1; V gene: TRBV6-5; clone size: NA
CDR3 protein: CASSSKQGNTEAFF; J gene: TRBJ1-1; V gene: TRBV6-5; clone size: NA
CDR3 protein: CASLVGGPGQPQHF; J gene: TRBJ1-5; V gene: TRBV28; clone size: NA
CDR3 protein: CASRKQATVGKEKYF; J gene: TRBJ2-7; V gene: TRBV28; clone size: NA
CDR3 protein: CASSLEGYEVTPLHF; J gene: TRBJ1-6; V gene: TRBV5-1; clone size: NA
CDR3 protein: CASRPGTGYTEAFF; J gene: TRBJ1-1; V gene: TRBV28; clone size: NA
CDR3 protein: CASSLEEGLAGENTGELFF; J gene: TRBJ2-2; V gene: TRBV11-3; clone size: once
CDR3 protein: CASSLSLAGVRHEQFF; J gene: TRBJ2-1; V gene: TRBV5-5; clone size: NA
CDR3 protein: CASGKGGSLYEQYF; J gene: TRBJ2-7; V gene: TRBV2; clone size: NA
CDR3 protein: CASSQRGINTEAFF; J gene: TRBJ1-1; V gene: TRBV4-1; clone size: NA
CDR3 protein: CAWLGTGGNSPLHF; J gene: TRBJ1-6; V gene: TRBV30; clone size: NA
CDR3 protein: CATSRDWDTREKLFF; J gene: TRBJ1-4; V gene: TRBV15; clone size: NA
CDR3 protein: CASRDRRNVETQYF; J gene: TRBJ2-5; V gene: TRBV5-6; clone size: NA
CDR3 protein: CASRKSGHYEQYF; J gene: TRBJ2-7; V gene: TRBV25-1; clone size: NA
CDR3 protein: CASSPGEGYTF; J gene: TRBJ1-2; V gene: TRBV18; clone size: NA
CDR3 protein: CASSVGSPRGKLFF; J gene: TRBJ1-4; V gene: TRBV9; clone size: NA
CDR3 protein: CASSEAPQQGSGQETQYF; J gene: TRBJ2-5; V gene: TRBV6-1; clone size: once
CDR3 protein: CASSFTSGLSYNEQFF; J gene: TRBJ2-1; V gene: TRBV5-1; clone size: NA
CDR3 protein: CAISESRDTEAFF; J gene: TRBJ1-1; V gene: TRBV10-3; clone size: NA
CDR3 protein: CATIAGLGTPLHF; J gene: TRBJ1-6; V gene: TRBV28; clone size: NA
CDR3 protein: CASRARLGLGRYNYNEQFF; J gene: TRBJ2-1; V gene: TRBV3-1/TRBV3-2; clone size: NA
CDR3 protein: CASTMVGIEAFF; J gene: TRBJ1-1; V gene: TRBV7-9; clone size: NA
CDR3 protein: CASSLTRQGNQPQHF; J gene: TRBJ1-5; V gene: TRBV27; clone size: once
CDR3 protein: CASSPPGGQGIEKLFF; J gene: TRBJ1-4; V gene: TRBV18; clone size: NA
CDR3 protein: CASSQIGLAGSSYEQYF; J gene: TRBJ2-7; V gene: TRBV4-1; clone size: NA
CDR3 protein: CASSPPNFGAGTEAFF; J gene: TRBJ1-1; V gene: TRBV28; clone size: NA
CDR3 protein: CASSLVLNQETQYF; J gene: TRBJ2-5; V gene: TRBV7-9; clone size: NA
CDR3 protein: CASSLGTGVGTEAFF; J gene: TRBJ1-1; V gene: TRBV5-1; clone size: NA
CDR3 protein: CASSEGTGRTQYF; J gene: TRBJ2-5; V gene: TRBV6-1; clone size: once
CDR3 protein: CASSQDIPGGLHF; J gene: TRBJ1-6; V gene: TRBV4-1; clone size: NA
CDR3 protein: CASSLTGQSIQPQHF; J gene: TRBJ1-5; V gene: TRBV5-6; clone size: NA